The 14 T cell receptor beta chains below were found in one sample sequenced in a study of T cells in localized non-small cell lung cancer. The data were produced by immunoSEQ multiplex PCR, yet TCRdb's version contains in-frame clones alone and is incomplete. The sample shows roughly 26,000 clones, roughly 80% of them seen only once. The sequencing here drew on peripheral blood, taken before any cancer treatment. Source of these receptors: a man between 40 and 70 years old with stage III squamous cell lung carcinoma.

V is TRBV5-8 and J is TRBJ1-6; unclear D gene. Trimming took 5 bases from V and 8 from J, leaving 8 bases between them. Germline CDR1 is SGHTS and CDR2 is YDEGEE. The CDR3 runs to 12 residues. As DNA, the CDR3 is TGTGCCAGCAGTTCCATAGATTCACCCCTCCACTTT. Translation gives CASSSIDSPLHF.

The rearrangement links TRBV4-1 to TRBJ2-3; possibly TRBD1 or TRBD2 for D (6 bases each). Trimming removed 6 bases from V and 2 bases from J, with 15 bases in between. In germline, CDR1 is MGHRA, CDR2 YSYEKL. CDR3 length: 15 amino acids. The CDR3 region is CASRTSGAYTDTQYF. DNA for the CDR3: TGCGCCAGCAGGACTTCGGGGGCGTACACAGATACGCAGTATTTT.

This clone was seen once. The V call is TRBV5-4, the J call TRBJ1-6, with D possibly being TRBD1 (6 bases). The V end was cut by 0 bases, the J end by 10 bases, with 8 bases between. The CDR3 runs 13 residues. CDR1 and CDR2 (germline): SGHNT, YYREEE (reference sequence). The CDR3 coding sequence is TGTGCCAGCAGCTTGGAAGGGGGATCACCCCTCCACTTT. Its translation is CASSLEGGSPLHF.

The CDR3, as DNA: TGCGCCAGCTCCGGGGGGGCACGACGGAACACTGAAGCTTTCTTT. Protein: CASSGGARRNTEAFF. The chain links TRBV5-1 to TRBJ1-1; tentative D call: TRBD1 (6 bases). This CDR3 has 15 residues. V was shortened by 7 bases and J by 1 base, with 17 bases between the two germline ends. CDR1 and CDR2 (germline): SGHRS, YFSETQ.

This chain links TRBV29-1 with TRBJ1-2; 7 nucleotides match TRBD1. Unmatched junction bases numbered 10, after V lost 4 bases and J lost 8 bases. The CDR3 extends over 13 amino acids. Germline values: CDR1 SQVTM, CDR2 ANQGSEA. Written as DNA, the CDR3 is TGCAGCGTTGGGAACCAGGGGGAGGGGGGCTACACCTTC. Amino acid sequence: CSVGNQGEGGYTF. Looking up the rest from reference TRBV29-1 and TRBJ1-2 gives the full variable domain: SAVISQKPSRDICQRGTSLTIQCQVDSQVTMMFWYRQQPGQSLTLIATANQGSEATYESGFVIDKFPISRPNLTFSTLTVSNMSPEDSSIYLCSVGNQGEGGYTFGSGTRLTVV.

The J gene is TRBJ2-3, the V gene TRBV14, with D uncertain. Germline lookup yields CDR1 SGHDN and CDR2 FVKESK. This CDR3 spans 15 amino acids. V gave up 4 bases and J gave up 0 bases, with 11 bases separating them. The chain's CDR3 is CASSPGARSTDTQYF. The CDR3 coding sequence is TGTGCCAGCAGCCCAGGTGCCAGGAGCACAGATACGCAGTATTTT.

This chain uses TRBV27 with TRBJ1-2; D possibly corresponds to TRBD1 (5 bases). This CDR3 has 15 residues. The V end was cut by 5 bases, the J end by 5 bases, with 18 bases between. The germline V gene has CDR1 MNHEY and CDR2 SMNVEV (reference sequence). CDR3 region: CASSPGRWANYGYTF. As DNA, the CDR3 is TGTGCCAGCAGTCCGGGACGTTGGGCCAATTATGGCTACACCTTC.

CDR3 DNA sequence: TGTGCCAGCAGTCGAGGTGACACCGGGGAGCTGTTTTTT. It is translated as CASSRGDTGELFF. The V and J genes are TRBV2 and TRBJ2-2; D is undetermined. V was pared by 5 bases and J by 3 bases, with 7 bases between. CDR1 and CDR2 from the germline V gene are SNHLY and FYNNEI. This CDR3 has 13 residues.

V gene TRBV19 combines with J gene TRBJ2-1; 9 positions match TRBD1. This CDR3 has 15 amino acids. CDR1 and CDR2 from the germline V gene are LNHDA and SQIVND (reference sequence). The trim removed 7 bases at V and 5 bases at J, leaving 9 bases unmatched. The CDR3 nucleotides are TGTGCCAGTAACCCTACAGGGGGCGCGAACAATGAGCAGTTCTTC. Amino acid sequence: CASNPTGGANNEQFF.

The rearrangement links TRBV5-1 to TRBJ2-3, with no clear D. CDR3 length equals 15 residues. Germline lookup yields CDR1 SGHRS and CDR2 YFSETQ. Trimming removed 2 bases at V and 0 bases at J, with 10 bases between. Written as DNA, the CDR3 is TGCGCCAGCAGCTTTGGAAAGTCTAGCACAGATACGCAGTATTTT. Protein product: CASSFGKSSTDTQYF.

The V and J genes are TRBV6-6 and TRBJ2-7; tentative D call: TRBD2 (7 bases). Germline assignment: CDR1 MNHNY and CDR2 SVGAGI (reference sequence). The length of the CDR3 is 14 residues. The V end lost 7 bases, the J end lost 6 bases, and 19 bases lay between the germline ends. CDR3 protein: CASTSIGGGGEQYV. The CDR3 coding sequence is TGTGCCAGCACCAGCATTGGGGGAGGGGGCGAGCAGTACGTC.

This chain links TRBV5-1 with TRBJ2-1; D not resolved. Trimming took off 0 bases at V and 7 bases at J, with 8 bases between the two ends. The CDR3 length is 13 residues. Germline CDR1 is SGHRS and CDR2 is YFSETQ. The CDR3 coding sequence is TGCGCCAGCAGCTTGGGATGGCAAAATGAGCAGTTCTTC. It yields the protein CASSLGWQNEQFF.

The chain joins TRBV29-1 to TRBJ1-3; 9 nucleotides align to TRBD1. This CDR3 has 13 amino acids. Unmatched junction bases numbered 5, after V lost 7 bases and J lost 4 bases. Germline CDR1 is SQVTM and CDR2 is ANQGSEA. For the CDR3, the DNA is TGCAGCGGGGGACAGGGCAAGGGAAACACCATATATTTT. It encodes CSGGQGKGNTIYF.

This clone occurred a few times. The gene calls are TRBV5-4 and TRBJ2-5; weak D call: TRBD2 (6 bases). The CDR3 is 11 amino acids. CDR1 is SGHNT and CDR2 is YYREEE in the germline V gene (reference sequence). V was clipped by 4 bases and J by 5 bases, with 6 bases between them. The chain's CDR3 is CASSRGETQYF. The CDR3 nucleotides read TGTGCCAGCAGCCGGGGGGAGACCCAGTACTTC.